This T cell receptor (beta chain) stems from a study of glioma-infiltrating T cells after dendritic cell vaccination. This CDR3 region has 14 residues. Per germline, CDR1 SGHKS and CDR2 YYEKEE (reference sequence). With V trimmed by 4 bases and J by 5 bases, 2 bases remained unmatched. A word on this clone: Its target is unknown.

Time point defined: after dendritic cell vaccination, including at tumor progression/relapse. Study observations and caveats: No direct clonality-survival link was found; a diverse polyclonal response may matter.

The data were produced by immunoSEQ multiplex PCR, yet TCRdb's version contains in-frame clones alone and is incomplete. This table holds 110,000 or so clones, around 90% found once. This sequence was found in a human donor with glioblastoma. The chain carries TRBV5-5 and TRBJ2-5; TRBD2 aligns across 13 bases. The material sequenced was blood, taken after dendritic cell vaccination. DNA for the CDR3: TGTGCCAGCAGCAGGGGACTAGCGGGGGAGACCCAGTACTTC. It specifies CASSRGLAGETQYF.